This T cell receptor beta chain was sequenced in a study of T cells in Graves' hyperthyroidism and ophthalmopathy. Findings and limits, study-wide: The model identified upcoming ophthalmopathy a median approximately six months ahead of onset.

The CDR3 regions of TCR beta were amplified from RNA transcripts. A first-round RT-PCR of the TCR CDR3 used the HTBI primer set. In TCRdb, the multiplex PCR reads were re-called with MiXCR into one record per CDR3 protein. The data contain more than 300,000 distinct CDR3 sequences, roughly a sixth of them singletons. At least ten counts were recorded for this clonotype. Its matching antigen is unknown. Germline V gene lookup returns CDR1 SGHDN and CDR2 FVKESK. V was cut by 2 bases and J by 4 bases, with 12 bases left in between. This CDR3 region has 15 residues. This sequence originates from a woman aged 25 to 39 with Graves' hyperthyroidism that later progressed to Graves' ophthalmopathy. The rearrangement joins TRBV14 to TRBJ1-3; possible D gene TRBD1, 6 bases. Sequences were obtained from blood. The CDR3 protein is CASSQPGDLGNTIYF. The DNA of the CDR3 is TGTGCCAGCAGCCAACCAGGGGACCTAGGAAACACCATATATTTT.